This TCR beta chain was captured in a study of cytomegalovirus exposure and HLA in healthy donors. Study findings and constraints: A later analysis associated 15,000 to 20,000 TCR beta sequences with HLA alleles at a 0.05 false discovery rate. Reported performance of the classifier showed diagnosis of cytomegalovirus status with high specificity and sensitivity.

To note about this clone: Its antigen is as yet unknown.

There are 15 residues in the CDR3. Germline CDR1 and CDR2: MNHEY and SMNVEV (reference sequence). The ends lost 2 bases at V and 6 bases at J; junction bases unmatched: 9. With 60 Vbeta and 13 Jbeta primers, the PCR was carried out. Repertoires were generated with immunoSEQ multiplex PCR, while TCRdb's copy carries only in-frame clones and drops some. This repertoire comprises about 130,000 clones; its ten largest clones make up 1.5% to 2%. This clonotype was obtained from a woman aged 35 to 49 in good health and CMV-seropositive. The chain carries TRBV27 and TRBJ1-1; 7 bases are a match to TRBD1. Material for sequencing was PBMCs. The DNA of the CDR3 is TGTGCCAGCAGTTTAACGGAGGGGGCTAGCCCTGAAGCTTTCTTT. Protein: CASSLTEGASPEAFF.